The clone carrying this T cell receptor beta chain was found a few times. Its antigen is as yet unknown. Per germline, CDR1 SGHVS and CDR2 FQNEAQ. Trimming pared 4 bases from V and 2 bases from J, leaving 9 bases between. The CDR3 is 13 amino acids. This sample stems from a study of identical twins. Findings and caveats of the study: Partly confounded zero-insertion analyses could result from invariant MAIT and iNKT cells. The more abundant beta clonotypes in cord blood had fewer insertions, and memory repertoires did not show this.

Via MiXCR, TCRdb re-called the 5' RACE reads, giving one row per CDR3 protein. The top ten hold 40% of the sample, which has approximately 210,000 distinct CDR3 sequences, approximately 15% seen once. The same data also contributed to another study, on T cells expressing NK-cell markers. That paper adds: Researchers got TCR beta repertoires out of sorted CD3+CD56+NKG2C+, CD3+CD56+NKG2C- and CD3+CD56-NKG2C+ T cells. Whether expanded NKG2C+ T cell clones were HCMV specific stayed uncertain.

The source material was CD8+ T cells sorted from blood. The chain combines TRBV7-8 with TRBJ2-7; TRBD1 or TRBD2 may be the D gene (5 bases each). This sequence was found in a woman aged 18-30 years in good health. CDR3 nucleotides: TGTGCCAGCAGCTCCGGGGCCACCTACGAGCAGTACTTC. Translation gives CASSSGATYEQYF. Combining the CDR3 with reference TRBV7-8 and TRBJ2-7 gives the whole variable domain GAGVSQSPRYKVAKRGQDVALRCDPISGHVSLFWYQQALGQGPEFLTYFQNEAQLDKSGLPSDRFFAERPEGSVSTLKIQRTQQEDSAVYLCASSSGATYEQYFGPGTRLTVT.